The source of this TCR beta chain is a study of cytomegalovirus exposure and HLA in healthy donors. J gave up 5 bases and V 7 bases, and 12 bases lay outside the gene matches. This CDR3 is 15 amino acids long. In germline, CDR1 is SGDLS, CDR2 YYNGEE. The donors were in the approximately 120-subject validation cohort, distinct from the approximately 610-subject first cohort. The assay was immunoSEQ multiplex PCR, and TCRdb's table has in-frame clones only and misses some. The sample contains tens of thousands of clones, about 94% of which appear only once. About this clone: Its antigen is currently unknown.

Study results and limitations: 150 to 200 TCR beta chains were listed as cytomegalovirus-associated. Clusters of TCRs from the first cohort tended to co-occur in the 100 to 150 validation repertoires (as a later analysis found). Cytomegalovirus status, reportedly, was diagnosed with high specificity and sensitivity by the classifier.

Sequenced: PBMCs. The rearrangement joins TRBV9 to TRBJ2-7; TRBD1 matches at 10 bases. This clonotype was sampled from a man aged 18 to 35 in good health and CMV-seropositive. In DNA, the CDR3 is TGTGCCAGCGGATCGGGACAGGGGATTCCCAACGAGCAGTACTTC. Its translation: CASGSGQGIPNEQYF.